Listed here are 23 T cell receptor beta chains from one sample, sequenced in a study of Ad26.COV2.S vaccination and SARS-CoV-2 variants. Generated by immunoSEQ multiplex PCR, the TCRdb table keeps only in-frame clones and is missing some. The sample has about 250,000 clones, around 88% seen once. The treatment is: some 20 received Ad26.COV2.S at low or high dose, single or two shots; a few received placebo; per-sample allocation not given. Collection of samples fell on day 63 after the first vaccine or placebo injection. The sample consisted of peripheral blood, taken in a trial of Ad26.COV2.S vaccine versus placebo. The receptors derive from a person between 18 and 59 years old who received the Ad26.COV2.S COVID-19 vaccine or a placebo.

Many counts were recorded for this clone. V and J are TRBV6-1 and TRBJ2-7; D uncertain. The CDR3 is made up of 14 amino acids. Germline CDR1 reads MNHNS; CDR2 reads SASEGT. V lost 1 base to trimming and J lost 2 bases, with 9 bases between them. The CDR3 DNA reads TGTGCCAGCAGTGAAGTTAAGGGCACCTACGAGCAGTACTTC. Protein product: CASSEVKGTYEQYF.

The rearrangement links TRBV30 to TRBJ2-1, with D possibly TRBD1 on 6 matching bases. CDR3 length: 15 amino acids. CDR1 and CDR2 from the germline V gene are GTSNPN and SVGIG (reference sequence). Trimming stripped 2 bases from V and 4 bases from J, with 15 bases between. The DNA for the CDR3 is TGTGCCTGGAGTCGAAGGGACACAATTTACAATGAGCAGTTCTTC. It yields the protein CAWSRRDTIYNEQFF. Drawing the rest from reference TRBV30 and TRBJ2-1, the complete variable domain is SQTIHQWPATLVQPVGSPLSLECTVEGTSNPNLYWYRQAAGRGLQLLFYSVGIGQISSEVPQNLSASRPQDRQFILSSKKLLLSDSGFYLCAWSRRDTIYNEQFFGPGTRLTVL.

V is TRBV4-2 and J is TRBJ2-1; D possibly uses TRBD1 or TRBD2 (5 bases each). Germline-derived CDR1 and CDR2 are LGHNA and YNFKEQ. CDR3 size: 14 residues. V was trimmed by 0 bases and J by 8 bases, leaving 11 bases between them. In nucleotides, the CDR3 is TGTGCCAGCAGCCAAGAGGGGGAAAGGCATGAGCAGTTCTTC. Protein product: CASSQEGERHEQFF.

The chain carries TRBV7-3 and TRBJ2-2; either TRBD1 or TRBD2 may supply D (5 bases each). The length of the CDR3 is 12 residues. Germline values: CDR1 SGHTA, CDR2 FQGTGA. With 5 bases removed from V and 6 bases from J, the gap between germline ends came to 7 bases. Written as DNA, the CDR3 is TGTGCCAGCAGCCCGGGGCCCGGGGAGCTGTTTTTT. Translated: CASSPGPGELFF.

This sequence joins TRBV10-1 and TRBJ2-6; D is unresolved. The length of the CDR3 is 16 residues. Germline V lookup: CDR1 WNHNN, CDR2 SYGVQD (reference sequence). Trimming cost V 7 bases and J 0 bases, with 13 bases left between them. The CDR3 nucleotides read TGCGCCAGCATCCGCGTAGGGCTCTCTGGGGCCAACGTCCTGACTTTC. It yields the protein CASIRVGLSGANVLTF.

The chain uses TRBV9 and TRBJ1-2; D possibly corresponds to TRBD1 (5 bases). Trimming cost V 3 bases and J 8 bases, with 20 bases left between them. Germline-derived CDR1 and CDR2 are SGDLS and YYNGEE. The CDR3 loop spans 15 amino acids. The chain's CDR3 is CASSAQPRDHGGYTF. The CDR3 nucleotides are TGTGCCAGCAGCGCCCAACCCCGGGACCATGGGGGCTACACCTTC.

The rearrangement links TRBV7-8 to TRBJ2-7; TRBD2 matches 8 bases. This CDR3 is built from 15 residues. V shed 6 bases, J shed 4 bases, and the junction held 11 bases outside the gene matches. CDR1 is SGHVS and CDR2 is FQNEAQ in the germline V gene. CDR3 region: CASRGEGGGIYEQYF. As DNA, the CDR3 is TGTGCCAGCAGGGGTGAGGGCGGGGGGATTTACGAGCAGTACTTC. Using reference TRBV7-8 and TRBJ2-7 for the parts outside the CDR3, the full variable domain is GAGVSQSPRYKVAKRGQDVALRCDPISGHVSLFWYQQALGQGPEFLTYFQNEAQLDKSGLPSDRFFAERPEGSVSTLKIQRTQQEDSAVYLCASRGEGGGIYEQYFGPGTRLTVT.

This chain uses TRBV6-5 with TRBJ2-2; D not resolved. Germline V gives CDR1 MNHEY, CDR2 SVGAGI. V was clipped by 6 bases and J by 0 bases, with 8 bases between them. This CDR3 has 14 residues. Here the CDR3 DNA reads TGTGCCAGCAGACGACGCACGAACACCGGGGAGCTGTTTTTT. Its translation: CASRRRTNTGELFF.

The chain joins TRBV6-5 to TRBJ2-2; TRBD2 agrees at 8 bases. From germline, CDR1 is MNHEY and CDR2 SVGAGI. V was pared by 4 bases and J by 5 bases, with 6 bases of the junction left unmatched. The CDR3 runs to 15 residues. The CDR3 spells CASSSSGSGTGELFF. The CDR3 region has the DNA TGTGCCAGCAGTTCCAGCGGGAGCGGAACCGGGGAGCTGTTTTTT.

There are a few counts of this clone. This chain joins TRBV6-6 and TRBJ1-1; 7 positions match TRBD1. This CDR3 is 12 amino acids long. V dropped 2 bases and J dropped 8; count of bases not matched to a gene: 2. Germline values: CDR1 MNHNY, CDR2 SVGAGI (reference sequence). The DNA for the CDR3 is TGTGCCAGCAGTTACCCGGACAGGGAAGCTTTCTTT. Its translation: CASSYPDREAFF.

This chain joins TRBV11-3 and TRBJ2-2; tentative D call: TRBD1 (7 bases). Germline CDR1 reads SGHNT; CDR2 reads YENEEA. V was clipped by 5 bases and J by 2 bases, with 9 bases between them. The CDR3 length is 14 residues. In nucleotides, the CDR3 is TGTGCCAGCAGCCAGGGGGGTAACACCGGGGAGCTGTTTTTT. Protein product: CASSQGGNTGELFF.

This sequence joins TRBV5-4 and TRBJ1-5; D is uncertain. V was clipped by 2 bases and J by 6 bases, with 12 bases between them. Per germline, CDR1 SGHNT and CDR2 YYREEE (reference sequence). This CDR3 comprises 14 residues. The CDR3 region has the DNA TGTGCCAGCAGCTTTTCCCCGGGCCCTCAGCCCCAGCATTTT. Amino acids: CASSFSPGPQPQHF.

The chain joins TRBV3-1 (or the pseudogene TRBV3-2) to TRBJ2-3; 9 bases match TRBD2. The junction had 20 bases not matched to a gene; V was cut back by 4 bases and J by 0 bases. Germline values: CDR1 LGHDT, CDR2 YNNKEL (reference sequence). CDR3 length: 21 residues. CDR3 protein: CASSPPMPRLAETWSTDTQYF. The CDR3 nucleotides read TGTGCCAGCAGCCCCCCCATGCCCAGACTAGCGGAGACCTGGAGCACAGATACGCAGTATTTT.

Worth noting for this clone: This sample also contains other DNA sequences that code for the same CDR3. The gene calls are TRBV5-4 and TRBJ1-1; no definite D call. This CDR3 contains 13 residues. Trimming removed 0 bases at V and 1 base at J, with 4 bases between. Germline CDR1 and CDR2: SGHNT and YYREEE (reference sequence). The CDR3: CASSLDRNTEAFF. In nucleotides, the CDR3 is TGTGCCAGCAGCTTGGACAGGAACACTGAAGCTTTCTTT.

With respect to this clone: This specimen includes other DNA sequences encoding the same CDR3. This chain links TRBV7-2 with TRBJ1-5; D is ambiguous. The CDR3 is made up of 13 amino acids. Germline CDR1 SGHTA, CDR2 FQGNSA. Trimming stripped 1 base from V and 4 bases from J, with 5 bases between. CDR3 nucleotides: TGTGCCAGCAGCTTAGATCGAAATCAGCCCCAGCATTTT. It codes for CASSLDRNQPQHF.

V is TRBV5-1 and J is TRBJ1-6, with D possibly TRBD1 on 5 matching bases. Per the germline V gene, CDR1 is SGHRS and CDR2 is YFSETQ. V lost 0 bases and J lost 0, with 13 bases in between. CDR3 length: 18 residues. CDR3 in DNA: TGCGCCAGCAGCTTGGTTGGGACGGCGAGCTCCTATAATTCACCCCTCCACTTT. This gives the protein CASSLVGTASSYNSPLHF. The whole variable domain, remainder taken from reference TRBV5-1 and TRBJ1-6, is KAGVTQTPRYLIKTRGQQVTLSCSPISGHRSVSWYQQTPGQGLQFLFEYFSETQRNKGNFPGRFSGRQFSNSRSEMNVSTLELGDSALYLCASSLVGTASSYNSPLHFGNGTRLTVT.

This clone is labeled as medium-sized (0.01 to 0.1%). This chain links TRBV4-1 with TRBJ2-2; 10 bases line up with TRBD1. The CDR3 contains 17 residues. Per the germline V gene, CDR1 is MGHRA and CDR2 is YSYEKL. V gave up 0 bases and J gave up 6 bases; unmatched junction bases: 7. The CDR3 reads CASSQDPGTGESGELFF. Written as DNA, the CDR3 is TGCGCCAGCAGCCAAGATCCGGGGACAGGGGAGTCCGGGGAGCTGTTTTTT.

V gene TRBV12-3 or TRBV12-4 combines with J gene TRBJ1-1; the match to TRBD1 covers 8 bases. The CDR3 is 13 amino acids. With 4 bases clipped from V and 10 bases from J, the junction kept 8 bases outside the gene matches. CDR3 region: CASSSLDRETAFF. DNA for the CDR3: TGTGCCAGCAGTTCATTGGACAGGGAGACAGCTTTCTTT.

This clone was picked up one time. The chain links TRBV6-6 to TRBJ1-5, with D maybe TRBD1 (5 bases). The length of the CDR3 is 14 residues. Germline CDR1 reads MNHNY; CDR2 reads SVGAGI (reference sequence). Between the trimmed V and J ends, which lost 4 bases and 9 bases, there was a span of 16 bases. In DNA, the CDR3 is TGTGCCAGCAGTTCAGGGTTTGATGGGTTGCCCCAGCATTTT. It encodes CASSSGFDGLPQHF.

The chain joins TRBV6-5 to TRBJ2-5; no definite D call. The germline V gene encodes CDR1 MNHEY and CDR2 SVGAGI. Trimming removed 5 bases from V and 2 bases from J, with 12 bases in between. The CDR3 totals 14 residues. This CDR3 reads CASSIGPLQETQYF. DNA for the CDR3: TGTGCCAGCAGTATAGGTCCGCTACAAGAGACCCAGTACTTC.

Only a few counts were recorded for this clone. The chain joins TRBV2 to TRBJ1-1; 9 bases map to TRBD1. CDR3 length: 14 residues. CDR1 is SNHLY, CDR2 FYNNEI, per germline. Unmatched junction bases numbered 10, after V lost 6 bases and J lost 8 bases. The CDR3 bases are TGTGCCAGCAGGCCGGGACAGGGTCTTGACGAAGCTTTCTTT. Its translation is CASRPGQGLDEAFF. The complete variable domain, with remaining parts taken from reference TRBV2 and TRBJ1-1, reads EPEVTQTPSHQVTQMGQEVILRCVPISNHLYFYWYRQILGQKVEFLVSFYNNEISEKSEIFDDQFSVERPDGSNFTLKIRSTKLEDSAMYFCASRPGQGLDEAFFGQGTRLTVV.

In this sample, this clone turned up a few times. This chain joins TRBV19 and TRBJ1-4; tentative D call: TRBD1 (5 bases). Deletions cut 9 bases from V and 6 bases from J, with 17 bases between. This CDR3 has 14 residues. Germline loops: CDR1 LNHDA, CDR2 SQIVND (reference sequence). The CDR3 sequence: CASSIGAGDEKLFF. CDR3 bases: TGTGCCAGCTCCATTGGGGCGGGGGATGAAAAACTGTTTTTT.

The chain couples TRBV27 to TRBJ1-1; 10 bases agree with TRBD1. The J segment lost 10 bases and the V segment lost 1 base, leaving 6 bases of the junction unmatched. Germline V gene sequence: CDR1 MNHEY, CDR2 SMNVEV (reference sequence). The CDR3 length is 14 residues. The CDR3, as DNA: TGTGCCAGCAGTTTATTCCCGGGACAGGGGAGAGCTTTCTTT. It translates to CASSLFPGQGRAFF.